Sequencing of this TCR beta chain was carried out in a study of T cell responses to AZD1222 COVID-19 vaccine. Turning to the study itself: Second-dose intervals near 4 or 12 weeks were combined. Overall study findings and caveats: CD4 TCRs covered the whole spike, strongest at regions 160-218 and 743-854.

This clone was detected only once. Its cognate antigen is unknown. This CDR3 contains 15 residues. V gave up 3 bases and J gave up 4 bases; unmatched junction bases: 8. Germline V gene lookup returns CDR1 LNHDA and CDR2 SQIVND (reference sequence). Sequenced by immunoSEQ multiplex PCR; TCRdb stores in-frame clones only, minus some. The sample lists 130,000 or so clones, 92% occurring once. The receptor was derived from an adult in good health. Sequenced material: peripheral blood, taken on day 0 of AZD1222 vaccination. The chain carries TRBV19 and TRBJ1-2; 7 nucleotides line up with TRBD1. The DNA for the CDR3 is TGTGCCAGTAGTATCGGCCCGGGACAGAGCTATGGCTACACCTTC. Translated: CASSIGPGQSYGYTF. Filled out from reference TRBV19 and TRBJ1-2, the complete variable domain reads DGGITQSPKYLFRKEGQNVTLSCEQNLNHDAMYWYRQDPGQGLRLIYYSQIVNDFQKGDIAEGYSVSREKKESFPLTVTSAQKNPTAFYLCASSIGPGQSYGYTFGSGTRLTVV.